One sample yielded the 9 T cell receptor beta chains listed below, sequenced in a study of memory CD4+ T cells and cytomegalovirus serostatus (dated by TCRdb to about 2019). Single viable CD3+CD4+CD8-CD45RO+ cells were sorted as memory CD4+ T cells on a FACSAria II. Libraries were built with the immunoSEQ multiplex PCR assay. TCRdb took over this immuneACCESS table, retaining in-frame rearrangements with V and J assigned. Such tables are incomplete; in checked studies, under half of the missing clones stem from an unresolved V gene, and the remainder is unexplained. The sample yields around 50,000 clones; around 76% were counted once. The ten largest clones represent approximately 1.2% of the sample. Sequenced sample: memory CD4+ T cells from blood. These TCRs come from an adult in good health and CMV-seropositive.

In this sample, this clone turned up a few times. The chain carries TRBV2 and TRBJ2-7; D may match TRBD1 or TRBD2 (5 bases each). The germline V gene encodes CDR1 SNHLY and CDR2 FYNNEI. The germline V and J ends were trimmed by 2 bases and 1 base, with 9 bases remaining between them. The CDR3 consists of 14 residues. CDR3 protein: CASSEWDPSYEQYF. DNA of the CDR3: TGTGCCAGCAGTGAATGGGACCCATCCTACGAGCAGTACTTC.

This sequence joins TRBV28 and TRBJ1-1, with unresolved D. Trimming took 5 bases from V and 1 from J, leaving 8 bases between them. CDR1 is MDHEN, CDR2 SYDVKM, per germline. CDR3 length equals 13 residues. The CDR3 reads CASSRVRNTEAFF. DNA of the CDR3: TGTGCCAGCAGTCGGGTCCGGAACACTGAAGCTTTCTTT. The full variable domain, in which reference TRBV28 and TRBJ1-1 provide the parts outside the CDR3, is DVKVTQSSRYLVKRTGEKVFLECVQDMDHENMFWYRQDPGLGLRLIYFSYDVKMKEKGDIPEGYSVSREKKERFSLILESASTNQTSMYLCASSRVRNTEAFFGQGTRLTVV.

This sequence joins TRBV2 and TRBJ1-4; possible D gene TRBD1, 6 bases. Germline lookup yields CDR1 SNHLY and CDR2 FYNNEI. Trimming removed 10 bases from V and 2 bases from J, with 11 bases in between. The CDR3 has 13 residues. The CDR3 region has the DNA TGTGCCACCAGGACAGACACTAATGAAAAACTGTTTTTT. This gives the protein CATRTDTNEKLFF. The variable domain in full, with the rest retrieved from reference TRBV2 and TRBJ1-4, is EPEVTQTPSHQVTQMGQEVILRCVPISNHLYFYWYRQILGQKVEFLVSFYNNEISEKSEIFDDQFSVERPDGSNFTLKIRSTKLEDSAMYFCATRTDTNEKLFFGSGTQLSVL.

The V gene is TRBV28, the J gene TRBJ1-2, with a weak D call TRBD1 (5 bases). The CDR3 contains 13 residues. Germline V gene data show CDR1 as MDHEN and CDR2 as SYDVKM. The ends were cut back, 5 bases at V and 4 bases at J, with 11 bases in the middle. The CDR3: CASSPDTRYGYTF. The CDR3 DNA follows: TGTGCCAGCAGTCCGGACACCCGCTATGGCTACACCTTC.

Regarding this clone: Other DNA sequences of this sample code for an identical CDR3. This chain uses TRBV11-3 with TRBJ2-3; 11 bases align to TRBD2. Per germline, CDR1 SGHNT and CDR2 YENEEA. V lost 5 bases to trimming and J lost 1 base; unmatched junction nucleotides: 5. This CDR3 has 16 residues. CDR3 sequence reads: CASSPGTSGRTDTQYF. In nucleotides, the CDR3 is TGTGCCAGCAGCCCCGGGACTAGCGGACGCACAGATACGCAGTATTTT.

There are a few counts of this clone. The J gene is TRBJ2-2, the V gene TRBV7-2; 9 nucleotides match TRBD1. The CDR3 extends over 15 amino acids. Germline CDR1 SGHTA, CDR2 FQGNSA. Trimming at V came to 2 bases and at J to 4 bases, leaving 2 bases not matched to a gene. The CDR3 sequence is CASSLHRGRTGELFF. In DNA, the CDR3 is TGTGCCAGCAGCTTACACAGGGGGCGCACCGGGGAGCTGTTTTTT.

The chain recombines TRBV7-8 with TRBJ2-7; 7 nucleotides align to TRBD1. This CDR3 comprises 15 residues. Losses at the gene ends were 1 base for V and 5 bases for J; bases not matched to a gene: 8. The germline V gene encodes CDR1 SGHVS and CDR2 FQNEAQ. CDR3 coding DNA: TGTGCCAGCAGCTTAGAAGTTAGGGACAGCCACGAGCAGTACTTC. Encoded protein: CASSLEVRDSHEQYF.

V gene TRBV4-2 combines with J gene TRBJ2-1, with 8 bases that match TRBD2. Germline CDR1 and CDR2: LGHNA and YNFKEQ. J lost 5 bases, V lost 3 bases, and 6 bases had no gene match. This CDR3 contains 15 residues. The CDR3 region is CASSHGAGEDNEQFF. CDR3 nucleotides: TGTGCCAGCAGCCATGGAGCGGGGGAAGACAATGAGCAGTTCTTC.

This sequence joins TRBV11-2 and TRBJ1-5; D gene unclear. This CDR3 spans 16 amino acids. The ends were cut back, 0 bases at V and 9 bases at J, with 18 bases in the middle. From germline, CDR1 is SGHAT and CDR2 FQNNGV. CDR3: CASSLDFGGTTGPQHF. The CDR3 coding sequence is TGTGCCAGCAGCTTAGATTTTGGTGGCACTACTGGGCCCCAGCATTTT.